One and the same sample provided the 18 T cell receptor beta chains below, sequenced in a study of memory CD8 T cells in hepatitis C reinfection. Regarding time point: pre-reinfection, 55 to 20 weeks before reinfection detection. TCR sequencing was done directly ex vivo on sorted cells, without expansion in vitro. Sequenced by immunoSEQ multiplex PCR; TCRdb stores in-frame clones only, minus some. There are 6,400 or so clones in the sample; around 91% occur only once, and 20% to 25% lies in the top ten. Material: naive CD8+ T cells sorted from blood. The receptor source for this set is a man aged 45-65 years with hepatitis C virus infection.

This chain uses TRBV7-9 with TRBJ2-7; TRBD1 matches 11 bases. The CDR3 consists of 14 residues. Germline V gene data show CDR1 as SEHNR and CDR2 as FQNEAQ (reference sequence). Germline trimming cut 2 bases from V and 7 bases from J; bases unmatched to any gene: 4. The DNA for the CDR3 is TGTGCCAGCAGCTTAAGGGACAGGGGGTTTGAGCAGTACTTC. Translation: CASSLRDRGFEQYF.

The J gene is TRBJ2-7, the V gene TRBV7-3, with a possible D match to TRBD1 (5 bases). The length of the CDR3 is 14 residues. V was shortened by 1 base and J by 0 bases, with 7 bases between the two germline ends. Germline V gene sequence: CDR1 SGHTA, CDR2 FQGTGA. Here the CDR3 DNA reads TGTGCCAGCAGCTTAAGGGGCGACTCCTACGAGCAGTACTTC. This gives the protein CASSLRGDSYEQYF.

The rearrangement links TRBV4-1 to TRBJ2-7, with 9 bases fitting TRBD2. The ends lost 5 bases at V and 3 bases at J; junction bases unmatched: 11. Germline V gene lookup returns CDR1 MGHRA and CDR2 YSYEKL. The CDR3 spans 16 residues. Here the CDR3 reads CASSYTRLAEHYEQYF. The CDR3 DNA is TGCGCCAGCAGCTACACGAGACTAGCGGAACACTACGAGCAGTACTTC.

CDR3 sequence: CAAEPSGRNYEQYF. In nucleotides, the CDR3 is TGTGCCGCTGAGCCTAGCGGGAGGAACTACGAGCAGTACTTC. The rearrangement joins TRBV10-3 to TRBJ2-7; 11 nucleotides align to TRBD2. CDR1 and CDR2 from the germline V gene are ENHRY and SYGVKD. CDR3 length: 14 residues. The ends lost 11 bases at V and 3 bases at J; junction bases unmatched: 9.

J is TRBJ2-1 and V is TRBV4-3, with TRBD2 matching 9 bases. The ends lost 0 bases at V and 6 bases at J; junction bases unmatched: 12. Germline-derived CDR1 and CDR2 are LGHNA and YSLEER. The CDR3 has 18 amino acids. As DNA, the CDR3 is TGCGCCAGCAGCCAAGACCCGACTAGCGGTAGAGTAGGCAATGAGCAGTTCTTC. Its translation is CASSQDPTSGRVGNEQFF.

The rearrangement uses TRBV7-9 and TRBJ1-2, with 7 positions matching TRBD1. CDR1 is SEHNR and CDR2 is FQNEAQ in the germline V gene (reference sequence). The CDR3 sequence is 15 residues long. Trimming cost V 4 bases and J 3 bases; bases outside gene matches: 8. The CDR3 reads CASSSIGGGYYGYTF. CDR3 in DNA: TGTGCCAGCAGCTCCATTGGAGGGGGCTACTATGGCTACACCTTC.

The rearrangement uses TRBV11-2 and TRBJ2-5; possible D gene TRBD2, 5 bases. Trimming removed 8 bases at V and 1 base at J, with 14 bases between. Germline V gene data show CDR1 as SGHAT and CDR2 as FQNNGV. The CDR3 sequence is 14 residues long. CDR3 sequence reads: CASAVSGLQETQYF. In nucleotides, the CDR3 is TGTGCCAGCGCCGTGAGCGGCCTCCAAGAGACCCAGTACTTC. The whole variable domain, remainder taken from reference TRBV11-2 and TRBJ2-5, is EAGVAQSPRYKIIEKRQSVAFWCNPISGHATLYWYQQILGQGPKLLIQFQNNGVVDDSQLPKDRFSAERLKGVDSTLKIQPAKLEDSAVYLCASAVSGLQETQYFGPGTRLLVL.

The genes are TRBV27 and TRBJ2-3; 10 bases match TRBD1. CDR3 length: 17 amino acids. The germline V gene encodes CDR1 MNHEY and CDR2 SMNVEV (reference sequence). V was pared by 5 bases and J by 2 bases, with 10 bases of the junction left unmatched. DNA of the CDR3: TGTGCCAGCAGTACCCCCTGGACAGGGGGTAACACAGATACGCAGTATTTT. Translating gives CASSTPWTGGNTDTQYF.

The genes are TRBV14 and TRBJ2-3, with 8 bases fitting TRBD2. The length of the CDR3 is 15 residues. The germline CDR1 and CDR2 sequences are SGHDN and FVKESK. The V gene end was trimmed by 5 bases and the J gene end by 4 bases; junction bases not matched to a gene: 8. As DNA, the CDR3 is TGTGCCAGCAGCGGGACTAGTTATTCAGCAGATACGCAGTATTTT. This translates into CASSGTSYSADTQYF. Filled out from reference TRBV14 and TRBJ2-3, the complete variable domain reads EAGVTQFPSHSVIEKGQTVTLRCDPISGHDNLYWYRRVMGKEIKFLLHFVKESKQDESGMPNNRFLAERTGGTYSTLKVQPAELEDSGVYFCASSGTSYSADTQYFGPGTRLTVL.

This chain connects TRBV19 to TRBJ1-2; 7 nucleotides match TRBD1. CDR1 and CDR2 from the germline V gene are LNHDA and SQIVND (reference sequence). CDR3 length: 13 residues. Trimming took 8 bases from V and 4 from J; bases not matched to a gene: 7. The CDR3 loop is CASRDSYFYGYTF. The CDR3 DNA reads TGTGCCAGTCGGGACAGTTATTTCTATGGCTACACCTTC.

This chain links TRBV4-3 with TRBJ2-7; TRBD1 might be the D (6 bases). CDR3 size: 14 residues. The V gene's germline CDR1 is LGHNA and CDR2 YSLEER. Trimming shortened V by 1 base and J by 0 bases, and 7 bases separated the two germline ends. The CDR3 region is CASSQGQASYEQYF. The CDR3 DNA reads as TGCGCCAGCAGCCAAGGACAGGCCTCCTACGAGCAGTACTTC.

This clone has only one observation. This CDR3 is CASSLDRGYEQYF. CDR3 DNA: TGTGCCAGCAGCTTAGACCGAGGGTACGAGCAGTACTTC. The chain carries TRBV7-6 and TRBJ2-7; D is possibly TRBD2 (5 bases). This CDR3 comprises 13 residues. V was trimmed by 1 base and J by 4 bases, leaving 8 bases between them. Per germline, CDR1 SGHVS and CDR2 FNYEAQ.

The chain combines TRBV30 with TRBJ2-7; 7 bases map to TRBD1. CDR3 length: 15 residues. The trim removed 3 bases at V and 3 bases at J, leaving 11 bases unmatched. The germline V gene encodes CDR1 GTSNPN and CDR2 SVGIG (reference sequence). The CDR3 DNA reads TGTGCCTGGAGGGGCGAGGGACAGCTCAACTACGAGCAGTACTTC. It yields the protein CAWRGEGQLNYEQYF.

V and J are TRBV19 and TRBJ2-1, with 8 bases identical to TRBD2. The CDR3 spans 13 residues. The J segment lost 2 bases and the V segment lost 11 bases, leaving 5 bases of the junction unmatched. Germline CDR1 and CDR2: LNHDA and SQIVND (reference sequence). CDR3 bases: TGTGCCGCGGGAGCGGGAGCCTACAATGAGCAGTTCTTC. Protein product: CAAGAGAYNEQFF.

The chain couples TRBV19 to TRBJ1-1; D possibly corresponds to TRBD1 (6 bases). Trimming removed 7 bases from V and 4 bases from J, with 13 bases in between. Per the germline V gene, CDR1 is LNHDA and CDR2 is SQIVND (reference sequence). The CDR3 totals 13 residues. In nucleotides, the CDR3 is TGTGCCAGTACAGGGGATCTAGTCACTGAAGCTTTCTTT. Translation: CASTGDLVTEAFF.

The table lists this clone with a few counts. The CDR3 nucleotides read TGTGCCAGCAGTTTAGGTTGGTCAGGGAAGGCCGGGGAGCTGTTTTTT. As protein: CASSLGWSGKAGELFF. The chain combines TRBV27 with TRBJ2-2; D is perhaps TRBD1 (5 bases). This CDR3 comprises 16 residues. CDR1 MNHEY and CDR2 SMNVEV come from the germline V gene (reference sequence). V was shortened by 2 bases and J by 6 bases, with 16 bases between the two germline ends.

V is TRBV7-9 and J is TRBJ1-5; possibly TRBD1 for D (5 bases). The CDR3 is 15 residues long. With 3 bases removed from V and 3 bases from J, the gap between germline ends came to 12 bases. The germline CDR1 and CDR2 sequences are SEHNR and FQNEAQ (reference sequence). This CDR3 is CASSLGGDPNQPQHF. The CDR3 DNA follows: TGTGCCAGCAGCTTGGGGGGGGATCCCAATCAGCCCCAGCATTTT.

The gene calls are TRBV27 and TRBJ2-3; TRBD2 matches 14 bases. Losses at the gene ends were 5 bases for V and 8 bases for J; bases not matched to a gene: 6. This CDR3 contains 15 residues. CDR1 is MNHEY, CDR2 SMNVEV, per germline (reference sequence). The DNA of the CDR3 is TGTGCCAGCAGTGCGGGACTAGCGGGAGAAGCTACGCAGTATTTT. It encodes CASSAGLAGEATQYF.